The sequence of this TCR beta chain was determined in a study of cytomegalovirus exposure and HLA in healthy donors. 60 Vbeta and 13 Jbeta primers were used in PCR. Libraries were prepared by immunoSEQ multiplex PCR; TCRdb keeps only in-frame clonotypes and omits some of them. Here the sample spans around 89,000 clones, about 74% being singletons. Germline assignment: CDR1 SGHNT and CDR2 YYREEE (reference sequence). V lost 3 bases, J lost 8 bases, and 17 bases lay in between. The CDR3 length is 15 residues. The sample taken for sequencing was PBMCs. This TCR came from a man aged 35-49 years in good health and CMV-seronegative. The chain links TRBV5-4 to TRBJ1-4; TRBD1 is a possible D gene (6 bases). The CDR3 protein is CASSSVGQGQEKLFF. CDR3 DNA sequence: TGTGCCAGCAGCTCGGTGGGGCAGGGGCAAGAAAAACTGTTTTTT.